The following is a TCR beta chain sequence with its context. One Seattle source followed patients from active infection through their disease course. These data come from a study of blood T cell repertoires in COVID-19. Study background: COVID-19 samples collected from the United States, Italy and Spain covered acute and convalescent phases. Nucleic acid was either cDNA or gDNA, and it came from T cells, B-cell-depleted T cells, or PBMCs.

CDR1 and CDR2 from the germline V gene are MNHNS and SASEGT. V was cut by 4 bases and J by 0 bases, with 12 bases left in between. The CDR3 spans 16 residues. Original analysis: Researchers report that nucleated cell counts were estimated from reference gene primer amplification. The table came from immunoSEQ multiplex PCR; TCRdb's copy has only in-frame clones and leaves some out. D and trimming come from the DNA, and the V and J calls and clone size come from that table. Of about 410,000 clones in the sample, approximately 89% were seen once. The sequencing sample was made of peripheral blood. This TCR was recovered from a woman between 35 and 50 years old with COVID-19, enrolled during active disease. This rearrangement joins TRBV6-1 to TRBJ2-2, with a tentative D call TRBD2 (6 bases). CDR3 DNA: TGTGCCAGCAGTGCCCAGGGACTGGCGAACACCGGGGAGCTGTTTTTT. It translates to CASSAQGLANTGELFF.